A single sample gave rise to the 2 T cell receptor beta chains below, sequenced in a study of OX40 agonist ivuxolimab in advanced cancers. Assay: immunoSEQ multiplex PCR; the TCRdb copy retains only in-frame clones and omits some. The sample shows 85,000 to 95,000 clones, roughly 91% of them seen only once. The sequenced sample was CD4+ or CD8+ T cells sorted from blood, obtained in a trial of the OX40 agonist ivuxolimab. These receptors all come from an adult with an advanced solid tumor such as melanoma, head and neck, liver or kidney cancer.

CDR3 sequence reads: CASSLPAPVETQYF. CDR3 DNA: TGTGCCAGCAGCTTACCAGCCCCAGTGGAGACCCAGTACTTC. This chain links TRBV7-2 with TRBJ2-5; D not resolved. CDR3 length: 14 amino acids. Germline V gives CDR1 SGHTA, CDR2 FQGNSA. Trimming cost V 2 bases and J 5 bases, with 12 bases left between them.

The chain joins TRBV10-3 to TRBJ2-7; a weak D match, TRBD2 (5 bases). CDR1 is ENHRY and CDR2 is SYGVKD in the germline V gene. This CDR3 region has 14 residues. Trimming pared 6 bases from V and 2 bases from J, leaving 14 bases between. The CDR3 region is CAIRRADSAYEQYF. The CDR3, as DNA: TGTGCCATCAGAAGAGCGGATTCGGCCTACGAGCAGTACTTC.